This T cell receptor (beta chain) was retrieved from a study of technical replicates of blood from several donors. This CDR3 has 15 amino acids. Deletions cut 0 bases from V and 6 bases from J, with 11 bases between. The germline V gene encodes CDR1 MGHRA and CDR2 YSYEKL. Sequencing was performed with immunoSEQ multiplex PCR; in TCRdb, only in-frame clones are kept and a portion is missing. The repertoire includes over 65,000 clones, roughly 98% of them detected once, and under 0.2% sits in the top ten. This receptor was obtained from a human donor in good health. The sample taken for sequencing was T cells isolated from PBMCs. The chain links TRBV4-1 to TRBJ2-2; D remains ambiguous. The CDR3 loop reads CASSQEGQAPGELFF. The DNA for the CDR3 is TGCGCCAGCAGCCAAGAAGGTCAGGCCCCCGGGGAGCTGTTTTTT.